Each of the 22 T cell receptor beta chains below was sequenced from the same sample in a study of PD-L1 blockade in urothelial cancer. The data were produced by immunoSEQ multiplex PCR, yet TCRdb's version contains in-frame clones alone and is incomplete. The sample has around 86,000 clones, 70% to 90% seen once. The time point here: pretreatment peripheral blood. Sequenced here: PBMCs, sampled around atezolizumab (anti-PD-L1) treatment. The source of these receptors is a man aged 35-49 years with urothelial cancer.

The chain combines TRBV6-5 with TRBJ2-1; D uncertain. CDR1 MNHEY and CDR2 SVGAGI come from the germline V gene. This CDR3 region has 14 residues. V lost 6 bases to trimming and J lost 0 bases, with 9 bases between them. CDR3 sequence reads: CASRVRSSYNEQFF. For the CDR3, the DNA is TGTGCCAGCAGGGTACGTAGCTCCTACAATGAGCAGTTCTTC.

V and J are TRBV30 and TRBJ1-5, with D possibly matching TRBD1 (5 bases). There are 13 residues in the CDR3. Looked up from germline, CDR1 is GTSNPN and CDR2 is SVGIG (reference sequence). Between the trimmed V and J ends, which lost 2 bases and 7 bases, there was a span of 12 bases. The CDR3 sequence is CAWSLGREQPQHF. CDR3 bases: TGTGCCTGGAGTTTGGGCAGGGAACAGCCCCAGCATTTT.

The V and J genes are TRBV5-6 and TRBJ1-3, with D unresolved. The V gene's germline CDR1 is SGHDT and CDR2 YYEEEE. The CDR3 extends over 15 amino acids. Between the trimmed V and J ends, which lost 3 bases and 0 bases, there was a span of 10 bases. This CDR3 is CASSYRTNSGNTIYF. CDR3 bases: TGTGCCAGCAGCTATCGGACTAACTCTGGAAACACCATATATTTT. Full variable domain (rest looked up from reference TRBV5-6 and TRBJ1-3): DAGVTQSPTHLIKTRGQQVTLRCSPKSGHDTVSWYQQALGQGPQFIFQYYEEEERQRGNFPDRFSGHQFPNYSSELNVNALLLGDSALYLCASSYRTNSGNTIYFGEGSWLTVV.

V is TRBV9 and J is TRBJ1-1; 7 bases align to TRBD1. Germline assignment: CDR1 SGDLS and CDR2 YYNGEE. Trimming at V came to 2 bases and at J to 1 base, leaving 2 bases not matched to a gene. The CDR3 length is 14 residues. The CDR3 sequence is CASSVDRRNTEAFF. Here the CDR3 DNA reads TGTGCCAGCAGCGTGGACAGGAGGAACACTGAAGCTTTCTTT.

The V call is TRBV18, the J call TRBJ1-4; 8 bases are a match to TRBD1. The V and J ends lost 4 bases and 7 bases, in that order; junction bases with no gene match: 5. This CDR3 comprises 14 residues. Germline V gives CDR1 KGHSH, CDR2 LQKENI. The CDR3, as DNA: TGTGCCAGCTCACGGGACAGGTCGAGTGAAAAACTGTTTTTT. It codes for CASSRDRSSEKLFF.

This chain connects TRBV11-2 to TRBJ1-1; a possible D gene is TRBD1 (6 bases). Trimming pared 5 bases from V and 1 base from J, leaving 17 bases between. This CDR3 contains 16 residues. Germline V gene data show CDR1 as SGHAT and CDR2 as FQNNGV. This CDR3 reads CASSARQAGTNTEAFF. For the CDR3, the DNA is TGTGCCAGCAGCGCCCGACAGGCAGGAACGAACACTGAAGCTTTCTTT.

The rearrangement uses TRBV28 and TRBJ1-5; D perhaps matches TRBD1 (5 bases). V lost 10 bases and J lost 5, with 18 bases in between. CDR3 length equals 14 residues. The germline V gene encodes CDR1 MDHEN and CDR2 SYDVKM. The CDR3: CATFYSGGDQPQHF. CDR3 DNA: TGTGCCACATTTTATAGTGGGGGGGATCAGCCCCAGCATTTT.

The rearrangement links TRBV19 to TRBJ2-7, with 8 bases lining up with TRBD1. The ends lost 6 bases at V and 5 bases at J; junction bases unmatched: 6. CDR1 and CDR2 (germline): LNHDA, SQIVND (reference sequence). The CDR3 contains 13 residues. This CDR3 is CASREDRGHEQYF. Here the CDR3 DNA reads TGTGCCAGTAGAGAAGACAGGGGACACGAGCAGTACTTC.

The chain couples TRBV6-5 to TRBJ2-5; TRBD1 aligns across 10 bases. The germline V gene encodes CDR1 MNHEY and CDR2 SVGAGI. V lost 6 bases to trimming and J lost 5 bases; unmatched junction nucleotides: 6. The CDR3 length is 14 residues. The CDR3 sequence: CASRADRGRETQYF. The CDR3 nucleotides are TGTGCCAGCAGAGCAGACAGGGGGCGGGAGACCCAGTACTTC.

The chain recombines TRBV6-8 with TRBJ2-5; D might be TRBD2 (5 bases). This CDR3 comprises 14 residues. The germline gives CDR1 MNHGY, CDR2 SAAAGT. V lost 6 bases, J lost 5 bases, and 16 bases lay in between. CDR3 DNA sequence: TGTGCCAGCAGCCCCGGCCTGAGGGAGGAGACCCAGTACTTC. It is translated as CASSPGLREETQYF.

For this clone: One end of the junction fails to match germline, which may point to a read error. This sequence joins TRBV7-7 and TRBJ2-2; no clear D. The CDR3 covers 13 residues. In germline, CDR1 is SSHAT, CDR2 FNYEAQ (reference sequence). The chain's CDR3 is CASSARPAGELFF. The DNA of the CDR3 is TGTGCTAGCAGCGCTCGTCCAGCCGGGGAGCTGTTTTTT.

This clone was recorded only once. V usage is TRBV28 and J usage is TRBJ1-1; D may be TRBD1 (6 bases). The germline gives CDR1 MDHEN, CDR2 SYDVKM. The ends were cut back, 4 bases at V and 7 bases at J, with 19 bases in the middle. The CDR3 sequence is 15 residues long. The CDR3 loop is CASSWGRQANSEAFF. The DNA of the CDR3 is TGTGCCAGCAGTTGGGGGCGACAGGCGAATAGTGAAGCTTTCTTT.

The V gene is TRBV30, the J gene TRBJ2-7; perhaps TRBD1 as D (5 bases). Trimming cost V 3 bases and J 3 bases, with 12 bases left between them. CDR1 and CDR2 (germline): GTSNPN, SVGIG (reference sequence). The CDR3 contains 13 residues. CDR3 nucleotide sequence: TGTGCCTGGAGGGATTACGACAGCTACGAGCAGTACTTC. It encodes CAWRDYDSYEQYF.

As regards this clone: One junction end disagrees with the germline gene, perhaps due to a read error. This chain connects TRBV7-7 to TRBJ1-1; tentative D call: TRBD1 (5 bases). This CDR3 contains 13 residues. Germline V gene data show CDR1 as SSHAT and CDR2 as FNYEAQ (reference sequence). CDR3 bases: TGTGCTAGCAGCTTAGGGGAGAGAGATGAAGCTTTCTTT. It specifies CASSLGERDEAFF.

CDR3 loop: CASSDRENTEAFF. Here the CDR3 DNA reads TGTGCCAGCAGTGACAGGGAGAACACTGAAGCTTTCTTT. This chain joins TRBV6-1 and TRBJ1-1, with D possibly matching TRBD1 (5 bases). Trimming pared 3 bases from V and 1 base from J, leaving 6 bases between. The germline CDR1 and CDR2 sequences are MNHNS and SASEGT. This CDR3 is built from 13 residues.

The chain is built from TRBV15 and TRBJ2-1, with D perhaps matching TRBD2 (6 bases). The CDR3 loop spans 16 amino acids. V dropped 4 bases and J dropped 0 bases, with 13 bases sitting between them. Germline V CDR1 and CDR2: LNHNV, YYDKDF (reference sequence). The CDR3: CATSNRAGPSYNEQFF. CDR3 coding DNA: TGTGCCACCAGCAACCGAGCGGGCCCCTCCTACAATGAGCAGTTCTTC.

This rearrangement joins TRBV5-1 to TRBJ2-1; TRBD2 matches 12 bases. The germline CDR1 and CDR2 sequences are SGHRS and YFSETQ. CDR3 length: 17 amino acids. The V segment lost 3 bases and the J segment 0 bases; nucleotides outside the gene matches: 4. CDR3 sequence: CASSSWTSGASYNEQFF. CDR3 bases: TGCGCCAGCAGCTCCTGGACTAGCGGGGCCTCCTACAATGAGCAGTTCTTC.

J is TRBJ1-5 and V is TRBV28, with 9 bases fitting TRBD1. Trimming cost V 7 bases and J 5 bases; bases outside gene matches: 6. Germline CDR1 and CDR2: MDHEN and SYDVKM. The CDR3 runs to 14 residues. The CDR3 loop reads CASTSGQGHQPQHF. In DNA, the CDR3 is TGTGCCAGCACCTCCGGACAGGGGCATCAGCCCCAGCATTTT.

This clone was found a few times. The chain has TRBV6-6 and TRBJ1-1; TRBD1 aligns across 9 bases. Germline values: CDR1 MNHNY, CDR2 SVGAGI (reference sequence). The CDR3 has 14 amino acids. The V gene end was trimmed by 8 bases and the J gene end by 1 base; junction bases not matched to a gene: 5. In nucleotides, the CDR3 is TGTGCCAGCCTCAAGGGACAGGGGAACACTGAAGCTTTCTTT. This codes for CASLKGQGNTEAFF.

This clone was seen just once. J is TRBJ1-2 and V is TRBV28; 9 nucleotides match TRBD1. There are 13 residues in the CDR3. CDR1 MDHEN and CDR2 SYDVKM come from the germline V gene. Trimming removed 5 bases from V and 8 bases from J; junction bases left unmatched: 6. The CDR3 loop is CASSKQGAWGYTF. The CDR3 nucleotides are TGTGCCAGCAGTAAACAGGGGGCGTGGGGCTACACCTTC.

J is TRBJ1-1 and V is TRBV5-4; 8 nucleotides match TRBD1. The CDR3 is 19 residues long. Germline V gene lookup returns CDR1 SGHNT and CDR2 YYREEE (reference sequence). Germline trimming cut 0 bases from V and 4 bases from J; bases unmatched to any gene: 17. For the CDR3, the DNA is TGTGCCAGCAGCTTGGGGCTCGGGACAGGTGACTCGGGGTTCACTGAAGCTTTCTTT. Translation: CASSLGLGTGDSGFTEAFF.

The rearrangement uses TRBV19 and TRBJ2-7, with D possibly TRBD1 on 5 matching bases. Trimming cost V 8 bases and J 6 bases, with 17 bases left between them. This CDR3 is built from 13 residues. The germline V gene has CDR1 LNHDA and CDR2 SQIVND (reference sequence). The CDR3 coding sequence is TGTGCCAGTTCCTGGGGCCTCCGCTCCGAGCAGTACTTC. The encoded protein is CASSWGLRSEQYF.